Each of the 22 T cell receptor beta chains below was sequenced from the same sample in a study of cytomegalovirus exposure and HLA in healthy donors. Measured with immunoSEQ multiplex PCR; TCRdb has only the in-frame clones, and not every one. The table records 150,000 or so clones, roughly 86% of them present only once. The sample comprised PBMCs. These TCRs come from a man younger than 35 in good health and CMV-seropositive.

V and J are TRBV19 and TRBJ2-6; D not resolved. CDR3 length: 16 residues. V lost 4 bases to trimming and J lost 1 base, with 11 bases between them. Germline CDR1 and CDR2: LNHDA and SQIVND (reference sequence). The DNA for the CDR3 is TGTGCCAGTAGTACCCCGGGTCGGTCTGGGGCCAACGTCCTGACTTTC. Translated, it gives CASSTPGRSGANVLTF.

The V and J genes are TRBV18 and TRBJ2-2; 10 positions agree with TRBD2. CDR3 size: 16 residues. After removal of 3 bases from V and 5 bases from J, the junction contained 6 bases not matched to a gene. Germline V gene sequence: CDR1 KGHSH, CDR2 LQKENI. DNA for the CDR3: TGTGCCAGCTCACCTCTTCCTAGCGGGGGAACCGGGGAGCTGTTTTTT. Its protein is CASSPLPSGGTGELFF.

This clone was seen just once. This chain links TRBV6-5 with TRBJ1-4; D perhaps matches TRBD1 (6 bases). There are 13 residues in the CDR3. Germline CDR1 reads MNHEY; CDR2 reads SVGAGI. V shed 4 bases and J shed 8 bases, with 11 bases lying between them. The CDR3 nucleotides are TGTGCCAGCAGTTGGGGGGGCTCCGAAAAACTGTTTTTT. Translating it yields CASSWGGSEKLFF.

The V call is TRBV4-3, the J call TRBJ2-3; 7 nucleotides match TRBD2. This CDR3 region has 16 residues. Germline assignment: CDR1 LGHNA and CDR2 YSLEER. V lost 4 bases, J lost 2 bases, and 9 bases stayed unmatched. The CDR3 nucleotides are TGCGCCAGCAGCCGCCTCCTGGGGGGGGACACAGATACGCAGTATTTT. Protein sequence: CASSRLLGGDTDTQYF.

The V and J genes are TRBV7-8 and TRBJ2-1; D not certain. In germline, CDR1 is SGHVS, CDR2 FQNEAQ. There are 15 residues in the CDR3. The V gene lost 5 bases and the J gene lost 0 bases, with 11 bases spanning the gap. The CDR3 spells CASSPLASSYNEQFF. As DNA, the CDR3 is TGTGCCAGCAGCCCCCTTGCGAGCTCCTACAATGAGCAGTTCTTC.

J is TRBJ2-7 and V is TRBV28; a weak D match, TRBD1 (5 bases). The CDR3 runs to 14 residues. V gave up 2 bases and J gave up 0 bases, with 8 bases separating them. The germline CDR1 and CDR2 sequences are MDHEN and SYDVKM. The CDR3 reads CASSLGAGSYEQYF. The CDR3, as DNA: TGTGCCAGCAGTTTAGGGGCAGGCTCCTACGAGCAGTACTTC.

The gene calls are TRBV6-5 and TRBJ2-5; a weak D match, TRBD2 (5 bases). CDR3 length: 14 amino acids. V was shortened by 6 bases and J by 3 bases, with 14 bases between the two germline ends. Per the germline V gene, CDR1 is MNHEY and CDR2 is SVGAGI. CDR3 nucleotides: TGTGCCAGCAGCCCCCCGGGGTTCAAAGAGACCCAGTACTTC. This sequence encodes CASSPPGFKETQYF.

The genes are TRBV6-1 and TRBJ1-4; D possibly corresponds to TRBD1 (5 bases). Trimming removed 3 bases from V and 8 bases from J, with 13 bases in between. The CDR3 is made up of 14 amino acids. Germline V gene lookup returns CDR1 MNHNS and CDR2 SASEGT. The CDR3 region is CASSDLGVLEKLFF. DNA for the CDR3: TGTGCCAGCAGTGATTTAGGGGTTTTGGAAAAACTGTTTTTT.

The gene calls are TRBV30 and TRBJ2-2; TRBD1 agrees at 8 bases. The CDR3 totals 17 residues. The V gene's germline CDR1 is GTSNPN and CDR2 SVGIG (reference sequence). J lost 0 bases, V lost 2 bases, and 8 bases had no gene match. CDR3 sequence (DNA): TGTGCCTGGAGTTTCCCGGACAGGGCATCGAACACCGGGGAGCTGTTTTTT. Translating gives CAWSFPDRASNTGELFF.

This sequence joins TRBV18 and TRBJ1-5, with D possibly TRBD1 on 5 matching bases. Deletions cut 3 bases from V and 3 bases from J, with 12 bases between. This CDR3 has 15 residues. CDR1 KGHSH and CDR2 LQKENI come from the germline V gene. CDR3 in DNA: TGTGCCAGCTCACCGGAAGGGGCCTTCAATCAGCCCCAGCATTTT. Translating it yields CASSPEGAFNQPQHF. The whole variable domain, remainder taken from reference TRBV18 and TRBJ1-5, is NAGVMQNPRHLVRRRGQEARLRCSPMKGHSHVYWYRQLPEEGLKFMVYLQKENIIDESGMPKERFSAEFPKEGPSILRIQQVVRGDSAAYFCASSPEGAFNQPQHFGDGTRLSIL.

The table lists this clone with a few counts. V and J are TRBV27 and TRBJ1-4, with 7 nucleotides matching TRBD1. Germline V CDR1 and CDR2: MNHEY, SMNVEV (reference sequence). V lost 5 bases to trimming and J lost 8 bases; unmatched junction nucleotides: 11. The CDR3 contains 15 residues. Here the CDR3 reads CASSPTGVVREKLFF. CDR3 sequence (DNA): TGTGCCAGCAGTCCTACAGGGGTAGTAAGGGAAAAACTGTTTTTT.

This chain links TRBV5-1 with TRBJ2-3; 11 bases line up with TRBD2. The CDR3 extends over 15 amino acids. Looked up from germline, CDR1 is SGHRS and CDR2 is YFSETQ. V lost 3 bases to trimming and J lost 1 base; unmatched junction nucleotides: 1. DNA of the CDR3: TGCGCCAGCAGCTCGACTAGCGGGGGCACAGATACGCAGTATTTT. This codes for CASSSTSGGTDTQYF. Complete variable domain (other parts from reference TRBV5-1 and TRBJ2-3): KAGVTQTPRYLIKTRGQQVTLSCSPISGHRSVSWYQQTPGQGLQFLFEYFSETQRNKGNFPGRFSGRQFSNSRSEMNVSTLELGDSALYLCASSSTSGGTDTQYFGPGTRLTVL.

J is TRBJ2-7 and V is TRBV11-2; 11 bases align to TRBD2. The CDR3 sequence is 15 residues long. The germline V gene has CDR1 SGHAT and CDR2 FQNNGV. Germline trimming cut 4 bases from V and 6 bases from J; bases unmatched to any gene: 8. The CDR3: CASSSPLAGESEQYF. The CDR3, as DNA: TGTGCCAGCAGCTCCCCACTAGCGGGAGAAAGCGAGCAGTACTTC.

This sequence joins TRBV5-6 and TRBJ2-2; TRBD2 is a possible D gene (6 bases). V shed 3 bases and J shed 4 bases, with 13 bases lying between them. This CDR3 contains 15 residues. Germline loops: CDR1 SGHDT, CDR2 YYEEEE. CDR3 protein: CASSYGTPSTGELFF. The CDR3 nucleotides read TGTGCCAGCAGCTACGGGACTCCCTCCACCGGGGAGCTGTTTTTT.

The chain employs TRBV7-6 and TRBJ2-1; no reliable D call. CDR1 and CDR2 (germline): SGHVS, FNYEAQ. V lost 5 bases and J 6 bases, leaving 8 bases between the germline ends. The CDR3 sequence is 12 residues long. CDR3 in DNA: TGTGCCAGCAGCGAGAGGCCCAATGAGCAGTTCTTC. Amino acids: CASSERPNEQFF.

V gene TRBV10-3 combines with J gene TRBJ2-3, with D possibly TRBD2 on 5 matching bases. From germline, CDR1 is ENHRY and CDR2 SYGVKD. This CDR3 is 13 amino acids long. With 10 bases removed from V and 2 bases from J, the gap between germline ends came to 13 bases. The CDR3 loop reads CATRTFYTDTQYF. The CDR3, as DNA: TGTGCCACCCGGACTTTTTACACAGATACGCAGTATTTT.

The DNA of the CDR3 is TGCGCCAGCAGAAGTGACAGGGGCAACACCATATATTTT. Its translation: CASRSDRGNTIYF. This chain uses TRBV5-1 with TRBJ1-3; TRBD1 agrees at 8 bases. Trimming removed 5 bases from V and 7 bases from J; junction bases left unmatched: 5. The germline V gene encodes CDR1 SGHRS and CDR2 YFSETQ. The CDR3 has 13 residues.

The V gene is TRBV2, the J gene TRBJ1-1; 8 bases map to TRBD1. Per the germline V gene, CDR1 is SNHLY and CDR2 is FYNNEI. The CDR3 is 15 residues long. Trimming cost V 6 bases and J 3 bases; bases outside gene matches: 9. CDR3 nucleotide sequence: TGTGCCAGCAGCCTGCAGGGGGCGGAAGACACTGAAGCTTTCTTT. It yields the protein CASSLQGAEDTEAFF.

V is TRBV5-1 and J is TRBJ1-6; 8 bases are shared with TRBD1. In germline, CDR1 is SGHRS, CDR2 YFSETQ. CDR3 length: 14 residues. After removal of 4 bases from V and 6 bases from J, the junction contained 3 bases not matched to a gene. DNA of the CDR3: TGCGCCAGCAGCATACAGGGGGGTAATTCACCCCTCCACTTT. Residues: CASSIQGGNSPLHF.

For the CDR3, the DNA is TGTGCCAGCAGCAAAACCTTAGCGGGGGGTAACACCGGGGAGCTGTTTTTT. Translating it yields CASSKTLAGGNTGELFF. The gene calls are TRBV9 and TRBJ2-2; 10 bases match TRBD2. V was pared by 4 bases and J by 2 bases, with 8 bases of the junction left unmatched. The CDR3 runs 17 residues. Per the germline V gene, CDR1 is SGDLS and CDR2 is YYNGEE.

The table lists this clone with a count of one. V is TRBV6-5 and J is TRBJ2-7; 8 bases align to TRBD1. The CDR3 runs 15 residues. Germline CDR1 and CDR2: MNHEY and SVGAGI. The J segment lost 6 bases and the V segment lost 2 bases, leaving 9 bases of the junction unmatched. CDR3 nucleotides: TGTGCCAGCAGTTACCAACCCGACAGGGGTTCCGAGCAGTACTTC. Its protein is CASSYQPDRGSEQYF.

The V and J genes are TRBV29-1 and TRBJ2-1, with 8 bases that match TRBD2. V shed 3 bases, J shed 6 bases, and the junction held 7 bases outside the gene matches. Germline V gene lookup returns CDR1 SQVTM and CDR2 ANQGSEA. The CDR3 is 14 residues long. The CDR3 protein is CSVDPGLGANEQFF. For the CDR3, the DNA is TGCAGCGTTGACCCGGGACTAGGGGCCAATGAGCAGTTCTTC.